This entry describes one T cell receptor beta chain. Its cognate antigen is unknown. Little can be read into the size of this beta chain, an off-target read in a library designed for alpha chains. CDR3 length: 15 residues. Per germline, CDR1 SGHKS and CDR2 YYEKEE (reference sequence). Trimming took 4 bases from V and 4 from J; bases not matched to a gene: 9. This record comes from a study of spatial heterogeneity in lung cancer. Background on the study: Tumor regions showed TCR transcript counts that correlated strongly with a T cell module score from matched bulk RNA-seq. In raw reads, more than 8.5 appearances on average were recorded for each unique TCR and UMI combination. Study-wide findings and caveats: The study found that expanded intratumoral alpha and beta TCR counts tracked tumor mutation counts. Tracking of ubiquitous and regional nonsynonymous mutations by counts of ubiquitous and regional expanded TCRs, respectively, was seen.

TCRdb independently ran MiXCR on the 5' RACE reads; one entry per CDR3 protein. This table holds about 12,000 distinct CDR3 sequences, just over 5% found once. The sample's time point: sample taken at primary tumor resection. The chain combines TRBV5-5 with TRBJ2-5, with 8 bases matching TRBD1. The sample in question was lung tumor tissue, obtained at surgery. The clonotype originates from a male donor with early-stage non-small cell lung cancer. CDR3 sequence: CASSLKTGVLETQYF. The CDR3, as DNA: TGTGCCAGCAGCCTAAAGACAGGGGTTTTAGAGACCCAGTACTTC.